These T cell receptor beta chains were read from a single sample in a study of low-dose radiotherapy and immunotherapy resistance in tumors. TCRdb passed the reads through MiXCR, listing each CDR3 protein once. This sample has around 80,000 distinct CDR3 sequences, with under 20% found just once. The source was PBMCs, collected before treatment. The receptors shown here come from a male donor with prostate cancer. Both conserved end residues are part of each CDR3. Each record gives: J gene, V gene, D gene, CDR3 protein. The D gene is left open where the match is weak.

TRBJ1-1	TRBV29-1	NA	CSVIRSGGEAFF
TRBJ2-1	TRBV4-2	TRBD2	CASSQGTSGGDGHEQFF
TRBJ2-3	TRBV7-3	NA	CASSSDTGLSTDTQYF
TRBJ1-4	TRBV28	TRBD1	CASSSRQGATNEKLFF
TRBJ1-2	TRBV13	NA	CASSLAPQANYGYTF
TRBJ1-2	TRBV28	NA	CASSPSGSGTDYGYTF
TRBJ2-7	TRBV28	TRBD2	CASSLISAGDEQYF
TRBJ2-2	TRBV9	TRBD2	CASSVEAGGPTGELFF
TRBJ2-7	TRBV29-1	TRBD2	CSVVGSGSPEQYF
TRBJ2-2	TRBV7-9	TRBD2	CASSWTSGADTGELFF
TRBJ2-7	TRBV6-2/TRBV6-3	TRBD1	CASSASTGFLSYEQYF
TRBJ2-1	TRBV10-1	TRBD2	CASSDPTSTSGGLTGQFF
TRBJ2-2	TRBV14	NA	CASSQEWRRAGELFF
TRBJ2-1	TRBV10-2	NA	CASRGLNNEQFF
TRBJ2-7	TRBV7-3	NA	CASSFTSDSYEQYF
TRBJ2-1	TRBV5-1	NA	CASGGRSSYNEQFF
TRBJ1-5	TRBV5-1	NA	CASSLDGFSNQPQHF
TRBJ2-7	TRBV4-3	TRBD2	CASSQPRGEENYEQYF
TRBJ2-7	TRBV11-2	TRBD2	CASSRRAGGPRTSGSPPSYEQYF
TRBJ1-4	TRBV7-9	NA	CASSPDYQGGKLFF
TRBJ2-7	TRBV5-1	TRBD1	CASSPGTGGREQYF
TRBJ2-7	TRBV5-1	TRBD1	CASSLGQDYEQYF